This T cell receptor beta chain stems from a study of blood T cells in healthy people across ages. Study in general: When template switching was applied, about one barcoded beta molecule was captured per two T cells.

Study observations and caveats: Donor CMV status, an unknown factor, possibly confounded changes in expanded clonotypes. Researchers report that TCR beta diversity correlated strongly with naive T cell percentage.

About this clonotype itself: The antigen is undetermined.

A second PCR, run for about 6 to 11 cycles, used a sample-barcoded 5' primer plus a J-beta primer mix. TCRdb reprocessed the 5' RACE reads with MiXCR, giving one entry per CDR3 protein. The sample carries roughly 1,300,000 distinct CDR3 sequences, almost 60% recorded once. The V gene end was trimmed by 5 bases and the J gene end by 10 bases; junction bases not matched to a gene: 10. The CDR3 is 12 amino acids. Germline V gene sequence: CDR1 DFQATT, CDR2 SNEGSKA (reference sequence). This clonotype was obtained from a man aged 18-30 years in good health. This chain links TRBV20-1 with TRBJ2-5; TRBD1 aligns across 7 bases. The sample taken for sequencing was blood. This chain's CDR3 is CSAPTNRGGQYF. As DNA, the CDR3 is TGCAGTGCTCCGACTAACAGGGGTGGCCAGTACTTC.